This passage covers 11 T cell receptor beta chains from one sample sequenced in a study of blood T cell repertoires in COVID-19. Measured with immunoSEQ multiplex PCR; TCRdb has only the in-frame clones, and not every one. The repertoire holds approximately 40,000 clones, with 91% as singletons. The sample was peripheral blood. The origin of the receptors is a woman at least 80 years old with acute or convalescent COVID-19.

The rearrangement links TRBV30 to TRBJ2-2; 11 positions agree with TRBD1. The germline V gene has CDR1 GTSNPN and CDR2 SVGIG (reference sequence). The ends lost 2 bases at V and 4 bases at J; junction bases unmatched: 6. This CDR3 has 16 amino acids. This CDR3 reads CAWSKWTGGGTGELFF. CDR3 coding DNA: TGTGCCTGGAGTAAATGGACAGGGGGCGGCACCGGGGAGCTGTTTTTT. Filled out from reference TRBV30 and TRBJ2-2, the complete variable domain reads SQTIHQWPATLVQPVGSPLSLECTVEGTSNPNLYWYRQAAGRGLQLLFYSVGIGQISSEVPQNLSASRPQDRQFILSSKKLLLSDSGFYLCAWSKWTGGGTGELFFGEGSRLTVL.

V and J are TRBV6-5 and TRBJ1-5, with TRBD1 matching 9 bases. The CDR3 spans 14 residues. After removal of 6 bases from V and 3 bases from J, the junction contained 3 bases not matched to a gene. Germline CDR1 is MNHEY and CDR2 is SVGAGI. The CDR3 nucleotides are TGTGCCAGCAGGGGACAGGGAATCAATCAGCCCCAGCATTTT. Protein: CASRGQGINQPQHF.

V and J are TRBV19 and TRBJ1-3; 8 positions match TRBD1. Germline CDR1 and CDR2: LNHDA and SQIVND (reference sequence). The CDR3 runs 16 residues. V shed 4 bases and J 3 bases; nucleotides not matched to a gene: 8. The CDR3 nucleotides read TGTGCCAGTAGTACCAGGGACAGGATACTTGGAAACACCATATATTTT. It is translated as CASSTRDRILGNTIYF.

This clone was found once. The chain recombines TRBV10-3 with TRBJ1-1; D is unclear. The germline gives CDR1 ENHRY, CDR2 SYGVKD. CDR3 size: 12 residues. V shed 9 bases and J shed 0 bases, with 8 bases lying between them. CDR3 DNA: TGTGCCATAGCCGGTATGAACACTGAAGCTTTCTTT. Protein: CAIAGMNTEAFF.

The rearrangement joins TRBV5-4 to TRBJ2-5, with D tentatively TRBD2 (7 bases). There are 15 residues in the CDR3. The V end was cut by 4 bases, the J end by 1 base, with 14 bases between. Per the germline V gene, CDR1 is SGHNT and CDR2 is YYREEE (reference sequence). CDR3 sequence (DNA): TGTGCCAGCAGCGACAAGGGGGGGAGCCAAGAGACCCAGTACTTC. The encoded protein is CASSDKGGSQETQYF.

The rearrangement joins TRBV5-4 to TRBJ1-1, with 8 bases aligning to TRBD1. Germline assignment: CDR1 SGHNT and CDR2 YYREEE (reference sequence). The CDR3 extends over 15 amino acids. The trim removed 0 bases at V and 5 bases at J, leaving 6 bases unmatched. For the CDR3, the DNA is TGTGCCAGCAGCTTGGGGGGCAGGGGGCGGACTGAAGCTTTCTTT. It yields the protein CASSLGGRGRTEAFF.

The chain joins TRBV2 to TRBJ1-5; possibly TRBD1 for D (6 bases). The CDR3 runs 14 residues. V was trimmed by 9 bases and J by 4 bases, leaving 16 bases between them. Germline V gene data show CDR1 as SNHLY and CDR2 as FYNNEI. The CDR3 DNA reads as TGTGCCAGTTCTCCCGGGAGGGGGAATCAGCCCCAGCATTTT. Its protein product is CASSPGRGNQPQHF. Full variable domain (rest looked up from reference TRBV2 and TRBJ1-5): EPEVTQTPSHQVTQMGQEVILRCVPISNHLYFYWYRQILGQKVEFLVSFYNNEISEKSEIFDDQFSVERPDGSNFTLKIRSTKLEDSAMYFCASSPGRGNQPQHFGDGTRLSIL.

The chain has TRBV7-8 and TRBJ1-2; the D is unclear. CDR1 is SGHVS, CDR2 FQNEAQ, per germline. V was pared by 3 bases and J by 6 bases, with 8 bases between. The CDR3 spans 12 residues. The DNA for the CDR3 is TGTGCCAGCAGCTTGCCTGGGCATGGCTACACCTTC. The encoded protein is CASSLPGHGYTF.

CDR3 residues: CASSLGQAGGTDTQYF. The CDR3 region has the DNA TGTGCCAGCAGCTTAGGGCAAGCGGGGGGCACAGATACGCAGTATTTT. The V call is TRBV5-5, the J call TRBJ2-3; 8 positions agree with TRBD2. The CDR3 runs 16 residues. The germline V gene has CDR1 SGHKS and CDR2 YYEKEE (reference sequence). The V segment lost 2 bases and the J segment 1 base; nucleotides outside the gene matches: 6.

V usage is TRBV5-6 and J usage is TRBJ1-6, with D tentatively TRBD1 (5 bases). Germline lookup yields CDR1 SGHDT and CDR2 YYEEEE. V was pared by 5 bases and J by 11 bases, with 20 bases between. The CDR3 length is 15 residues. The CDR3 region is CASSRLDTNLTPLHF. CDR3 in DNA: TGTGCCAGCAGTCGTCTGGACACAAACTTAACACCCCTCCACTTT.

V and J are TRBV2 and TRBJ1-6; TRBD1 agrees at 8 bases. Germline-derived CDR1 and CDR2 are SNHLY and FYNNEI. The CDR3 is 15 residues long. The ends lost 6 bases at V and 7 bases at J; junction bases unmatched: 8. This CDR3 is CASRGTDRANSPLHF. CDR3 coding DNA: TGTGCCAGCAGGGGGACGGACAGGGCGAATTCACCCCTCCACTTT.